This entry lists 21 T cell receptor beta chains sequenced from one sample in a study of beta chain features in type 1 diabetes. Every bit of the isolated RNA underwent reverse transcription, so sequencing read expressed TCRB transcripts. TCRdb keeps only in-frame clones here, not all; method: immunoSEQ multiplex PCR. Counted here are some 900,000 clones, roughly a sixth occurring once; the ten biggest clones make up around 0.02%. Sequenced material: naive CD4+ T cells from blood. The receptors originated from a woman between 18 and 29 years old in good health.

The CDR3 spells CASSLEQASEAFF. Here the CDR3 DNA reads TGTGCCAGCAGCTTAGAACAGGCTAGTGAAGCTTTCTTT. V gene TRBV11-3 combines with J gene TRBJ1-1; a possible D gene is TRBD1 (5 bases). Germline lookup yields CDR1 SGHNT and CDR2 YENEEA. The CDR3 has 13 amino acids. Trimming removed 0 bases at V and 7 bases at J, with 9 bases between.

This clone was detected a few times. The DNA of the CDR3 is TGTGCCACCAGCAGAGTCCAACTAGCGGGGTCCTACGAGCAGTACTTC. It translates to CATSRVQLAGSYEQYF. This sequence joins TRBV15 and TRBJ2-7; TRBD2 aligns across 10 bases. CDR3 length: 16 amino acids. V was pared by 1 base and J by 1 base, with 4 bases of the junction left unmatched. The V gene's germline CDR1 is LNHNV and CDR2 YYDKDF (reference sequence).

The J gene is TRBJ2-5, the V gene TRBV29-1, with D possibly being TRBD2 (6 bases). Per the germline V gene, CDR1 is SQVTM and CDR2 is ANQGSEA. The germline V and J ends were trimmed by 4 bases and 4 bases, with 16 bases remaining between them. The CDR3 is 14 amino acids. CDR3 sequence: CSVARDSVGETQYF. In nucleotides, the CDR3 is TGCAGCGTTGCCCGGGACTCCGTAGGAGAGACCCAGTACTTC.

This clone was counted between two and nine times. This sequence joins TRBV9 and TRBJ2-3; TRBD2 aligns across 11 bases. Looked up from germline, CDR1 is SGDLS and CDR2 is YYNGEE. The CDR3 is 16 residues long. The V gene end was trimmed by 4 bases and the J gene end by 2 bases; junction bases not matched to a gene: 6. CDR3 in amino acids: CASSLGTSGTTDTQYF. CDR3 nucleotides: TGTGCCAGCAGCCTTGGGACTAGCGGAACCACAGATACGCAGTATTTT.

V usage is TRBV4-3 and J usage is TRBJ2-6; no clear D. With 5 bases removed from V and 0 bases from J, the gap between germline ends came to 11 bases. Germline CDR1 and CDR2: LGHNA and YSLEER. This CDR3 is 16 amino acids long. The CDR3 spells CASSRALSSGANVLTF. As DNA, the CDR3 is TGCGCCAGCAGCAGGGCTCTATCCTCTGGGGCCAACGTCCTGACTTTC.

The chain joins TRBV6-5 to TRBJ2-3, with D possibly matching TRBD2 (5 bases). This CDR3 spans 12 amino acids. Germline CDR1 MNHEY, CDR2 SVGAGI. V was cut by 0 bases and J by 11 bases, with 9 bases left in between. The CDR3 here is CASSYSAGVQYF. CDR3 nucleotide sequence: TGTGCCAGCAGTTACTCGGCCGGGGTGCAGTATTTT.

There are a few counts of this clone. The V gene is TRBV19, the J gene TRBJ2-3; 14 bases agree with TRBD2. Germline CDR1 is LNHDA and CDR2 is SQIVND (reference sequence). CDR3 length equals 16 residues. J lost 1 base, V lost 8 bases, and 5 bases had no gene match. This CDR3 is CASRLAGGGGTDTQYF. CDR3 coding DNA: TGTGCCAGTCGACTAGCGGGAGGGGGGGGCACAGATACGCAGTATTTT.

This clone has a handful of counts. The chain has TRBV4-3 and TRBJ1-4; weak D call: TRBD1 (5 bases). V was pared by 0 bases and J by 3 bases, with 11 bases between. This CDR3 region has 16 residues. Germline V gene lookup returns CDR1 LGHNA and CDR2 YSLEER. CDR3 region: CASSQEKGWSNEKLFF. Written as DNA, the CDR3 is TGCGCCAGCAGCCAAGAGAAGGGGTGGTCTAATGAAAAACTGTTTTTT.

The rearrangement links TRBV27 to TRBJ2-6; D is uncertain. The CDR3 runs to 16 residues. Germline values: CDR1 MNHEY, CDR2 SMNVEV (reference sequence). V was cut by 3 bases and J by 5 bases, with 14 bases left in between. The CDR3 nucleotides are TGTGCCAGCAGTTTGCTGGGCTCTGAGAGGGCCAACGTCCTGACTTTC. The encoded protein is CASSLLGSERANVLTF.

This clone was observed a few times. The final CDR3 position lacks the conserved phenylalanine or tryptophan, pointing to a likely read error. The DNA is omitted, as the CDR3 cannot be located on it reliably, and the CDR3 follows TCRdb's listing. The chain combines TRBV7-2 with TRBJ1-2; the table assigns TRBD1, which was not confirmed against the DNA. The germline V gene encodes CDR1 SGHTA and CDR2 FQGNSA. Inclusive of both ends, the CDR3 amounts to 12 amino acids. CDR3 sequence: CASSPAGTGSFV.

This sequence joins TRBV18 and TRBJ2-6; TRBD1 matches 8 bases. The CDR3 spans 18 residues. CDR1 is KGHSH, CDR2 LQKENI, per germline. V dropped 5 bases and J dropped 6; count of bases not matched to a gene: 15. CDR3 amino acids: CASSSNTGGPLEANVLTF. The CDR3 DNA reads TGTGCCAGCTCATCAAATACAGGGGGGCCGCTTGAGGCCAACGTCCTGACTTTC.

This clone was detected a few times. The V call is TRBV7-3, the J call TRBJ2-1; D not certain. The CDR3 consists of 15 residues. V lost 1 base and J lost 8, with 15 bases in between. Germline V CDR1 and CDR2: SGHTA, FQGTGA. CDR3 region: CASSLIVSSFHEQFF. CDR3 bases: TGTGCCAGCAGCTTAATAGTATCTAGTTTCCATGAGCAGTTCTTC. The variable domain in full, with the rest retrieved from reference TRBV7-3 and TRBJ2-1, is GAGVSQTPSNKVTEKGKYVELRCDPISGHTALYWYRQSLGQGPEFLIYFQGTGAADDSGLPNDRFFAVRPEGSVSTLKIQRTERGDSAVYLCASSLIVSSFHEQFFGPGTRLTVL.

This clone was counted between two and nine times. The chain has TRBV15 and TRBJ2-7; TRBD2 matches 11 bases. Germline V gene data show CDR1 as LNHNV and CDR2 as YYDKDF (reference sequence). The V segment lost 3 bases and the J segment 6 bases; nucleotides outside the gene matches: 10. CDR3 length: 16 residues. The CDR3 DNA reads as TGTGCCACCAGCAGGGGAAGACTAGCGGGACCCGTCGAGCAGTACTTC. Translated, it gives CATSRGRLAGPVEQYF. The whole variable domain, remainder taken from reference TRBV15 and TRBJ2-7, is DAMVIQNPRYQVTQFGKPVTLSCSQTLNHNVMYWYQQKSSQAPKLLFHYYDKDFNNEADTPDNFQSRRPNTSFCFLDIRSPGLGDTAMYLCATSRGRLAGPVEQYFGPGTRLTVT.

This chain connects TRBV11-1 to TRBJ1-1, with D unresolved. V lost 3 bases to trimming and J lost 1 base, with 9 bases between them. The CDR3 runs to 14 residues. CDR1 is SGHAT, CDR2 FQDESV, per germline (reference sequence). DNA for the CDR3: TGTGCCAGCAGCTTTCGCTCCCAGAACACTGAAGCTTTCTTT. Its translation: CASSFRSQNTEAFF.

This clone turned up a few times. CDR3 region: CASSFRQGRNYGYTF. The CDR3 DNA reads TGTGCCAGCAGCTTTCGACAGGGTAGGAACTATGGCTACACCTTC. The chain is built from TRBV5-4 and TRBJ1-2; TRBD1 matches 7 bases. Germline CDR1 reads SGHNT; CDR2 reads YYREEE (reference sequence). The CDR3 consists of 15 residues. Trimming removed 2 bases from V and 2 bases from J; junction bases left unmatched: 6.

The chain carries TRBV7-2 and TRBJ2-2; D uncertain. The CDR3 loop spans 12 amino acids. Germline V gives CDR1 SGHTA, CDR2 FQGNSA. Between the trimmed V and J ends, which lost 8 bases and 5 bases, there was a span of 9 bases. Here the CDR3 DNA reads TGTGCCAGCCGGGTGGGAACCGGGGAGCTGTTTTTT. This encodes CASRVGTGELFF. Variable domain in full (rest from reference TRBV7-2 and TRBJ2-2): GAGVSQSPSNKVTEKGKDVELRCDPISGHTALYWYRQSLGQGLEFLIYFQGNSAPDKSGLPSDRFSAERTGGSVSTLTIQRTQQEDSAVYLCASRVGTGELFFGEGSRLTVL.

This clone has more than one count but fewer than ten. CDR3 in DNA: TGTGCCAGCAGTGATCTAAGGACTAGCGGGAGAGCAAATGAGCAGTTCTTC. Encoded protein: CASSDLRTSGRANEQFF. This chain joins TRBV2 and TRBJ2-1, with TRBD2 matching 13 bases. The junction had 9 bases not matched to a gene; V was cut back by 3 bases and J by 7 bases. CDR1 and CDR2 from the germline V gene are SNHLY and FYNNEI. This CDR3 has 17 amino acids.

In DNA, the CDR3 is TGTGCCAGCAGCTCTGGACCCAGCTGGCGAGGGAAAGGGAGTGGCTACACCTTC. This translates into CASSSGPSWRGKGSGYTF. V and J are TRBV5-4 and TRBJ1-2; D is unresolved. This CDR3 comprises 18 residues. CDR1 is SGHNT, CDR2 YYREEE, per germline (reference sequence). Trimming removed 3 bases at V and 7 bases at J, with 28 bases between.

This clone has just a few counts. V is TRBV28 and J is TRBJ2-7; TRBD2 matches 10 bases. The CDR3 length is 17 residues. The germline CDR1 and CDR2 sequences are MDHEN and SYDVKM. J lost 7 bases, V lost 8 bases, and 20 bases had no gene match. The DNA for the CDR3 is TGTGCCAGCGGGGGGGAGACTAGCGGGCGACCTCGAGTTGAGCAGTACTTC. Its protein product is CASGGETSGRPRVEQYF.

The genes are TRBV28 and TRBJ2-5, with a possible D match to TRBD2 (5 bases). V was cut by 6 bases and J by 2 bases, with 16 bases left in between. This CDR3 comprises 15 residues. The germline gives CDR1 MDHEN, CDR2 SYDVKM. CDR3 region: CASRDSGAPQETQYF. CDR3 sequence (DNA): TGTGCCAGCAGGGACTCAGGCGCTCCTCAAGAGACCCAGTACTTC.

This clone occurred a few times. The CDR3 here is CASSLRVPDRGYTF. The CDR3 nucleotides are TGTGCCAGTAGTCTCCGAGTCCCAGATCGGGGCTACACCTTC. V gene TRBV19 combines with J gene TRBJ1-2; D not resolved. V was clipped by 5 bases and J by 8 bases, with 18 bases between them. The CDR3 is 14 residues long. In germline, CDR1 is LNHDA, CDR2 SQIVND (reference sequence).